These 25 T cell receptor beta chains were all obtained from the same sample, sequenced in a study of blood T cells in healthy people across ages. A sample-barcoded 5' primer and a J-beta primer mix were used in a second PCR of about 7 to 11 cycles. Via MiXCR, TCRdb re-called the 5' RACE reads, giving one row per CDR3 protein. The sample carries fewer than 2,000,000 distinct CDR3 sequences, around 42% recorded once. The sample was blood. These receptors all stem from a human donor in good health.

The chain couples TRBV5-1 to TRBJ2-3; a possible D gene is TRBD2 (5 bases). Germline lookup yields CDR1 SGHRS and CDR2 YFSETQ. The CDR3 covers 14 residues. Between the trimmed V and J ends, which lost 6 bases and 2 bases, there was a span of 13 bases. In nucleotides, the CDR3 is TGCGCCAGCACCCGGGGTCGGTCCACAGATACGCAGTATTTT. Protein sequence: CASTRGRSTDTQYF.

V is TRBV27 and J is TRBJ2-4; D unresolved. The DNA end is more similar to TRBJ2-7, so the J call may be wrong. The CDR3 is 15 amino acids. CDR1 and CDR2 (germline): MNHEY, SMNVEV (reference sequence). The CDR3 bases are TGTGCCAGCAGTTTAAGTTGGAGATCAACCTACGAGCAGTACTTC. Its protein is CASSLSWRSTYEQYF.

This clonotype showed up many times. This sequence joins TRBV12-3 or TRBV12-4 and TRBJ2-5, with D possibly matching TRBD2 (6 bases). The CDR3 has 13 amino acids. V shed 6 bases and J shed 1 base, with 9 bases lying between them. CDR3: CASRLGGQETQYF. The CDR3 nucleotides are TGTGCCAGCAGGTTGGGGGGCCAAGAGACCCAGTACTTC.

This clonotype turned up a few times. The J gene is TRBJ2-5, the V gene TRBV7-3; 7 bases match TRBD2. The CDR3 is 18 amino acids. Germline CDR1 and CDR2: SGHTA and FQGTGA. After removal of 5 bases from V and 2 bases from J, the junction contained 17 bases not matched to a gene. The CDR3, as DNA: TGTGCCAGCAGCCCGGGAGGACGTCGGTCTTTGGGGCAAGAGACCCAGTACTTC. Translation: CASSPGGRRSLGQETQYF.

The chain joins TRBV5-1 to TRBJ1-3; D gene ambiguous. The germline V gene has CDR1 SGHRS and CDR2 YFSETQ. V dropped 4 bases and J dropped 3 bases, with 17 bases sitting between them. The CDR3 length is 16 residues. The CDR3 loop reads CASSPDEMAYGNTIYF. The CDR3 DNA is TGCGCCAGCAGCCCGGATGAGATGGCCTATGGAAACACCATATATTTT. Drawing the rest from reference TRBV5-1 and TRBJ1-3, the complete variable domain is KAGVTQTPRYLIKTRGQQVTLSCSPISGHRSVSWYQQTPGQGLQFLFEYFSETQRNKGNFPGRFSGRQFSNSRSEMNVSTLELGDSALYLCASSPDEMAYGNTIYFGEGSWLTVV.

The genes are TRBV6-2 or TRBV6-3 and TRBJ1-1; 8 nucleotides agree with TRBD1. The germline V gene encodes CDR1 MNHEY and CDR2 SVGEGT. After removal of 0 bases from V and 3 bases from J, the junction contained 6 bases not matched to a gene. The CDR3 runs 16 residues. The CDR3 DNA reads as TGTGCCAGCAGTTACTCGAGTAAGACAGGGGACACTGAAGCTTTCTTT. Encoded protein: CASSYSSKTGDTEAFF.

CDR3 residues: CAISKDKASSTDTQYF. In DNA form, the CDR3 reads TGTGCCATCAGTAAGGATAAAGCCTCTAGCACAGATACGCAGTATTTT. This chain joins TRBV10-3 and TRBJ2-3; D gene unclear. There are 16 residues in the CDR3. In germline, CDR1 is ENHRY, CDR2 SYGVKD. V was pared by 5 bases and J by 0 bases, with 15 bases between.

CDR3 DNA sequence: TGCAGTGCCGCTCCGGGACTAGTACAAGAGACCCAGTACTTC. Protein product: CSAAPGLVQETQYF. The rearrangement uses TRBV20-1 and TRBJ2-5; 8 nucleotides line up with TRBD2. This CDR3 is 14 amino acids long. Per germline, CDR1 DFQATT and CDR2 SNEGSKA (reference sequence). The trim removed 6 bases at V and 2 bases at J, leaving 8 bases unmatched.

This clonotype was picked up a small number of times. V gene TRBV7-9 combines with J gene TRBJ2-5; 10 nucleotides agree with TRBD1. With V trimmed by 7 bases and J by 3 bases, 2 bases remained unmatched. In germline, CDR1 is SEHNR, CDR2 FQNEAQ (reference sequence). CDR3 length: 13 residues. The CDR3 nucleotides read TGTGCCAGCACCGGGACAGGGGAAGAGACCCAGTACTTC. This codes for CASTGTGEETQYF.

The chain recombines TRBV7-2 with TRBJ2-3; D ambiguous. The CDR3 length is 13 residues. Per germline, CDR1 SGHTA and CDR2 FQGNSA. Between the trimmed V and J ends, which lost 5 bases and 0 bases, there was a span of 6 bases. CDR3 bases: TGTGCCAGCAGCCAGATGAGCACAGATACGCAGTATTTT. As protein: CASSQMSTDTQYF.

Only a few counts were recorded for this clonotype. The chain recombines TRBV20-1 with TRBJ2-7; tentative D call: TRBD2 (6 bases). Germline V gene data show CDR1 as DFQATT and CDR2 as SNEGSKA (reference sequence). The CDR3 length is 14 residues. V gave up 6 bases and J gave up 2 bases, with 17 bases separating them. The DNA for the CDR3 is TGCAGTGCCGATGGGCGGGACGGAACCTACGAGCAGTACTTC. It specifies CSADGRDGTYEQYF.

This clonotype was observed a handful of times. The CDR3 DNA reads as TGTGCCAGCAGTGACTCGAATCGTGGCTACACCTTC. Protein: CASSDSNRGYTF. This chain connects TRBV6-4 to TRBJ1-2; D unresolved. The CDR3 sequence is 12 residues long. Trimming left V 0 bases short and J 7 bases short, with 6 bases between. Germline loops: CDR1 MRHNA, CDR2 SNTAGT.

The chain is built from TRBV5-5 and TRBJ2-5; weak D call: TRBD2 (5 bases). This CDR3 is built from 15 residues. Germline values: CDR1 SGHKS, CDR2 YYEKEE (reference sequence). Trimming shortened V by 3 bases and J by 0 bases, and 12 bases separated the two germline ends. CDR3 nucleotide sequence: TGTGCCAGCAGCTCGGCCGGGGTGTACCAAGAGACCCAGTACTTC. Protein: CASSSAGVYQETQYF.

Only a few counts were recorded for this clonotype. The gene calls are TRBV7-6 and TRBJ2-4; the D gene is possibly TRBD2 (6 bases). Judging by the DNA end, TRBJ2-7 fits better; the J call may be wrong. The CDR3 loop spans 16 amino acids. Germline values: CDR1 SGHVS, CDR2 FNYEAQ. Written as DNA, the CDR3 is TGTGCCAGCAGCTTAACTTCAGGACGGCGGGACTACGAGCAGTACTTC. Protein sequence: CASSLTSGRRDYEQYF.

This clonotype has just a few counts. The J gene is TRBJ1-4, the V gene TRBV2, with 8 bases that match TRBD1. CDR3 length: 14 amino acids. V shed 9 bases, J shed 8 bases, and the junction held 11 bases outside the gene matches. The V gene's germline CDR1 is SNHLY and CDR2 FYNNEI. CDR3 amino acids: CASALGQEYEKLFF. CDR3 coding DNA: TGTGCCAGTGCCTTGGGACAGGAGTACGAAAAACTGTTTTTT.

A word on this clonotype: Possible read error: a much larger clone is one base away. V usage is TRBV20-1 and J usage is TRBJ2-1; no definite D call. Per germline, CDR1 DFQATT and CDR2 SNEGSKA (reference sequence). This CDR3 has 13 amino acids. The CDR3 here is CGARDLIYNEQFF. In DNA, the CDR3 is TGCGGTGCTAGAGATTTAATTTACAATGAGCAGTTCTTC.

The table lists this clonotype with many counts. The CDR3 DNA sequence: TGTGCCATCGGGACAGGGGCCAATGAGCAGTTCTTC. This translates into CAIGTGANEQFF. The V gene is TRBV10-3, the J gene TRBJ2-1; 10 bases map to TRBD1. V lost 8 bases, J lost 6 bases, and 1 base stayed unmatched. CDR3 length: 12 residues. Germline V gene lookup returns CDR1 ENHRY and CDR2 SYGVKD.

This clonotype showed up just a few times. This chain links TRBV12-3 or TRBV12-4 with TRBJ2-7; 8 nucleotides align to TRBD1. Germline trimming cut 8 bases from V and 7 bases from J; bases unmatched to any gene: 13. This CDR3 is 14 amino acids long. Here the CDR3 reads CASGTAQGAGEQYF. The CDR3 nucleotides read TGTGCCAGCGGCACCGCCCAGGGGGCGGGGGAGCAGTACTTC.

This clonotype was seen many times. The V and J genes are TRBV29-1 and TRBJ2-1, with D unresolved. The CDR3 runs to 11 residues. Germline-derived CDR1 and CDR2 are SQVTM and ANQGSEA. V was trimmed by 4 bases and J by 8 bases, leaving 9 bases between them. The CDR3 DNA follows: TGCAGCGTTGTCCCATTGGATGAGCAGTTCTTC. Its translation: CSVVPLDEQFF.

This chain links TRBV29-1 with TRBJ1-4; possibly TRBD1 for D (5 bases). The germline V gene encodes CDR1 SQVTM and CDR2 ANQGSEA. Trimming took off 6 bases at V and 16 bases at J, with 33 bases between the two ends. The CDR3 totals 16 residues. The CDR3 is CSVSHSKTDSNEERFF. The CDR3 nucleotides are TGCAGCGTCTCACACTCAAAGACAGACTCTAATGAAGAACGGTTTTTT.

This clonotype was counted only a few times. The rearrangement links TRBV2 to TRBJ2-1, with D possibly TRBD2 on 5 matching bases. The CDR3 loop spans 14 amino acids. Trimming stripped 6 bases from V and 6 bases from J, with 15 bases between. Looked up from germline, CDR1 is SNHLY and CDR2 is FYNNEI. The CDR3 nucleotides read TGTGCCAGCAGAGAGCGGACCCTCTTCAATGAGCAGTTCTTC. Translating gives CASRERTLFNEQFF.

There are a few counts of this clonotype. This sequence joins TRBV20-1 and TRBJ2-5, with a tentative D call TRBD2 (5 bases). Trimming took 7 bases from V and 5 from J, leaving 20 bases between them. There are 14 residues in the CDR3. Germline lookup yields CDR1 DFQATT and CDR2 SNEGSKA (reference sequence). CDR3 DNA: TGCAGTGTTCAAGTTCCGGGGTTTGGGGAGACCCAGTACTTC. Translating it yields CSVQVPGFGETQYF.

This chain connects TRBV7-2 to TRBJ2-2; D gene unclear. Germline V CDR1 and CDR2: SGHTA, FQGNSA. Trimming cost V 1 base and J 5 bases, with 14 bases left between them. The CDR3 covers 16 residues. CDR3 sequence reads: CASSLGLTINTGELFF. CDR3 DNA: TGTGCCAGCAGCTTAGGACTCACAATTAATACCGGGGAGCTGTTTTTT.

Only one count was recorded for this clonotype. The chain carries TRBV5-1 and TRBJ2-2, with 14 nucleotides matching TRBD2. The V gene end was trimmed by 3 bases and the J gene end by 1 base; junction bases not matched to a gene: 5. This CDR3 has 18 amino acids. The germline gives CDR1 SGHRS, CDR2 YFSETQ. The CDR3 is CASSWGTSGGLNTGELFF. CDR3 nucleotide sequence: TGCGCCAGCAGCTGGGGGACTAGCGGGGGCCTGAACACCGGGGAGCTGTTTTTT.

This clonotype was seen a handful of times. The rearrangement joins TRBV7-9 to TRBJ1-6; D call uncertain. With 5 bases removed from V and 0 bases from J, the gap between germline ends came to 11 bases. Per germline, CDR1 SEHNR and CDR2 FQNEAQ (reference sequence). The CDR3 runs 16 residues. In DNA, the CDR3 is TGTGCCAGCAGCGCCTCACGGAGCTCCTATAATTCACCCCTCCACTTT. This sequence encodes CASSASRSSYNSPLHF.